Below are 10 T cell receptor beta chains sequenced from a single sample in a study of identical twins. TCRdb used MiXCR to reprocess the 5' RACE reads, holding one entry per CDR3 protein. The sample yields hundreds of thousands of distinct CDR3 sequences, around 8.3% seen once. This sample also appeared in a second study, on yellow fever vaccine responses in identical twins.

Material for sequencing was PBMCs. The receptors shown here come from a young woman in good health.

The chain has TRBV5-8 and TRBJ2-3; D is ambiguous. Between the trimmed V and J ends, which lost 5 bases and 2 bases, there was a span of 9 bases. Germline loops: CDR1 SGHTS, CDR2 YDEGEE. There are 13 residues in the CDR3. DNA for the CDR3: TGTGCCAGCAGACCCCGGTCCACAGATACGCAGTATTTT. It translates to CASRPRSTDTQYF.

This clonotype came up many times. This rearrangement joins TRBV25-1 to TRBJ2-4; 9 positions agree with TRBD2. Germline CDR1 and CDR2: MGHDK and SYGVNS. This CDR3 is 17 amino acids long. V gave up 3 bases and J gave up 8 bases; unmatched junction bases: 14. Written as DNA, the CDR3 is TGTGCCAGCAGTGATGGCGCTATGACAGCGGGGGGCTACATTCAGTACTTC. Protein: CASSDGAMTAGGYIQYF. Supplemented by reference TRBV25-1 and TRBJ2-4, the full variable domain reads EADIYQTPRYLVIGTGKKITLECSQTMGHDKMYWYQQDPGMELHLIHYSYGVNSTEKGDLSSESTVSRIRTEHFPLTLESARPSHTSQYLCASSDGAMTAGGYIQYFGAGTRLSVL.

The chain is built from TRBV5-1 and TRBJ2-7; 11 bases match TRBD2. This CDR3 comprises 16 residues. V shed 1 base and J 3 bases; nucleotides not matched to a gene: 6. Per germline, CDR1 SGHRS and CDR2 YFSETQ. This chain's CDR3 is CASSLSLAGGYYEQYF. As DNA, the CDR3 is TGCGCCAGCAGCTTGAGCCTAGCGGGGGGATACTACGAGCAGTACTTC.

The table lists this clonotype with a few counts. An end of the junction does not agree with germline; a read error may underlie this. V gene TRBV6-6 combines with J gene TRBJ2-1; 7 bases are shared with TRBD2. Germline CDR1 MNHNY, CDR2 SVGAGI (reference sequence). The CDR3 covers 12 residues. The CDR3 coding sequence is TGCGGGGGGTCCCACTCCTACAATGAGCAGTTCTTC. Amino acids: CGGSHSYNEQFF.

The rearrangement uses TRBV15 and TRBJ2-5; 8 nucleotides match TRBD2. CDR3 length: 16 amino acids. The trim removed 4 bases at V and 4 bases at J, leaving 11 bases unmatched. The germline V gene encodes CDR1 LNHNV and CDR2 YYDKDF (reference sequence). CDR3 nucleotide sequence: TGTGCCACCAGCACCGGGGGGGGGCGGAGCATAGAGACCCAGTACTTC. Residues: CATSTGGGRSIETQYF.

This chain links TRBV29-1 with TRBJ2-3; 8 bases line up with TRBD2. J gave up 2 bases and V 7 bases, and 11 bases lay outside the gene matches. The CDR3 spans 15 residues. Germline V gene sequence: CDR1 SQVTM, CDR2 ANQGSEA. CDR3 DNA: TGCAGCGCACCACTAGCGGACTATTCCACAGATACGCAGTATTTT. Its protein is CSAPLADYSTDTQYF.

This chain connects TRBV5-1 to TRBJ2-1; perhaps TRBD2 as D (5 bases). Germline lookup yields CDR1 SGHRS and CDR2 YFSETQ. This CDR3 has 14 residues. Trimming cost V 1 base and J 6 bases, with 11 bases left between them. CDR3 sequence reads: CASSLWAGGNEQFF. The CDR3 DNA reads as TGCGCCAGCAGCTTGTGGGCGGGCGGCAATGAGCAGTTCTTC. The entire variable domain, with the rest obtained from reference TRBV5-1 and TRBJ2-1, is as follows: KAGVTQTPRYLIKTRGQQVTLSCSPISGHRSVSWYQQTPGQGLQFLFEYFSETQRNKGNFPGRFSGRQFSNSRSEMNVSTLELGDSALYLCASSLWAGGNEQFFGPGTRLTVL.

V gene TRBV7-2 combines with J gene TRBJ2-1; 13 nucleotides align to TRBD2. The CDR3 runs 18 residues. The trim removed 0 bases at V and 0 bases at J, leaving 2 bases unmatched. Germline loops: CDR1 SGHTA, CDR2 FQGNSA. The CDR3 DNA reads TGTGCCAGCAGCTTAGCGGGACTAGCGGGGTCCTCCTACAATGAGCAGTTCTTC. This sequence encodes CASSLAGLAGSSYNEQFF. Full variable domain (remainder filled in from reference TRBV7-2 and TRBJ2-1): GAGVSQSPSNKVTEKGKDVELRCDPISGHTALYWYRQSLGQGLEFLIYFQGNSAPDKSGLPSDRFSAERTGGSVSTLTIQRTQQEDSAVYLCASSLAGLAGSSYNEQFFGPGTRLTVL.

This chain joins TRBV27 and TRBJ1-2, with 7 bases that match TRBD1. Germline loops: CDR1 MNHEY, CDR2 SMNVEV (reference sequence). V shed 0 bases and J 6 bases; nucleotides not matched to a gene: 1. CDR3 length: 13 amino acids. The CDR3 here is CASSLSGGDGYTF. For the CDR3, the DNA is TGTGCCAGCAGTTTATCAGGGGGCGATGGCTACACCTTC.

CDR3 in DNA: TGTGCCACCAGCAGAGCAGGGGGCGCGTATTATGGGGCCAACGTCCTGACTTTC. This encodes CATSRAGGAYYGANVLTF. The J gene is TRBJ2-6, the V gene TRBV15, with 8 nucleotides matching TRBD1. This CDR3 has 18 amino acids. Germline CDR1 and CDR2: LNHNV and YYDKDF (reference sequence). Trimming at V came to 1 base and at J to 3 bases, leaving 8 bases not matched to a gene.